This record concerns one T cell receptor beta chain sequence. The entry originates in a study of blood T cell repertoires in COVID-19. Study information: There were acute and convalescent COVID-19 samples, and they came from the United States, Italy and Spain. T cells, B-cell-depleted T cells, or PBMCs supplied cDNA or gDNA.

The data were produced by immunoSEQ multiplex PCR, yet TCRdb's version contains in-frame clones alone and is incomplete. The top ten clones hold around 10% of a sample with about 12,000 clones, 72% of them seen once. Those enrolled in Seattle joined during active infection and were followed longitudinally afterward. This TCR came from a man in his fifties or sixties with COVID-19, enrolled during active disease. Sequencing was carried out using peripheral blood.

The DNA of the CDR3 is TGTGCCAGCAGTGAAGCGGGAGGCACAGATACGCAGTATTTT. Translating gives CASSEAGGTDTQYF. The chain has TRBV6-4 and TRBJ2-3; TRBD2 matches at 8 bases. The V gene's germline CDR1 is MRHNA and CDR2 SNTAGT. J was trimmed by 1 base and V by 3 bases; bases with no gene match: 0. There are 14 residues in the CDR3.